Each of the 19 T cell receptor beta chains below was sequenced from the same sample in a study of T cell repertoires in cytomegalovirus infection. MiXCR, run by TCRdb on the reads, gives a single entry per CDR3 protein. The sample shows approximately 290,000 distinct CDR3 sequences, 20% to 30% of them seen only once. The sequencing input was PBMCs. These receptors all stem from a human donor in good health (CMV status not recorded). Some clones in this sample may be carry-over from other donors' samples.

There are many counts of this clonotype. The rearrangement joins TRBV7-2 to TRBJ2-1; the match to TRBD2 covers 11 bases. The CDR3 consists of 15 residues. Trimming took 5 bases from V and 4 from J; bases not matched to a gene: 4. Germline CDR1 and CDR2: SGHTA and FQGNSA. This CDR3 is CASSRTSGLYNEQFF. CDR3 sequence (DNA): TGTGCCAGCAGCCGGACTAGCGGGCTATACAATGAGCAGTTCTTC.

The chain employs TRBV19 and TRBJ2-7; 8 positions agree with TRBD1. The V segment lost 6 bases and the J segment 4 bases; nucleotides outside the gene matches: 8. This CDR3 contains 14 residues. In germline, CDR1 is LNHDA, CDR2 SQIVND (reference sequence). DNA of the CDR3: TGTGCCAGTAGCCTAGGGACAGGCTGGTACGAGCAGTACTTC. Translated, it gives CASSLGTGWYEQYF. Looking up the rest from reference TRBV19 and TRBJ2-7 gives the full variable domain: DGGITQSPKYLFRKEGQNVTLSCEQNLNHDAMYWYRQDPGQGLRLIYYSQIVNDFQKGDIAEGYSVSREKKESFPLTVTSAQKNPTAFYLCASSLGTGWYEQYFGPGTRLTVT.

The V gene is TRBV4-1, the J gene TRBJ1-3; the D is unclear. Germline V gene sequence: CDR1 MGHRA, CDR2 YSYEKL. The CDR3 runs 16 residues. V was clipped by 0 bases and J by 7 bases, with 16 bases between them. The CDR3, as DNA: TGCGCCAGCAGCCAAGAAGTCGCCTCAGCTCGGAACACCATATATTTT. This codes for CASSQEVASARNTIYF.

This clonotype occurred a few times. CDR3 nucleotide sequence: TGTGCCAGCAGCTTAGGCCCGATCAATCAGCCCCAGCATTTT. Translated, it gives CASSLGPINQPQHF. This chain joins TRBV7-6 and TRBJ1-5, with D uncertain. Per the germline V gene, CDR1 is SGHVS and CDR2 is FNYEAQ. V was clipped by 1 base and J by 3 bases, with 7 bases between them. This CDR3 is 14 amino acids long. Combining the CDR3 with reference TRBV7-6 and TRBJ1-5 gives the whole variable domain GAGVSQSPRYKVTKRGQDVALRCDPISGHVSLYWYRQALGQGPEFLTYFNYEAQQDKSGLPNDRFSAERPEGSISTLTIQRTEQRDSAMYRCASSLGPINQPQHFGDGTRLSIL.

The CDR3 DNA is TGTGCCAGCAGTTTCTCCGACAGTCGGAGTGGCTACACCTTC. This translates into CASSFSDSRSGYTF. V gene TRBV28 combines with J gene TRBJ1-2; weak D call: TRBD1 (5 bases). The CDR3 spans 14 residues. V shed 3 bases and J shed 7 bases, with 15 bases lying between them. From germline, CDR1 is MDHEN and CDR2 SYDVKM.

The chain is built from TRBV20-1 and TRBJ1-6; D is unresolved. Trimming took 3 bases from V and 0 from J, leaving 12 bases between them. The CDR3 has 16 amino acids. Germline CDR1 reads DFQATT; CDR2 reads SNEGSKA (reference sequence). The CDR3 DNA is TGCAGTGCTAGGGATCGGGTCGGCTCCTATAATTCACCCCTCCACTTT. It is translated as CSARDRVGSYNSPLHF.

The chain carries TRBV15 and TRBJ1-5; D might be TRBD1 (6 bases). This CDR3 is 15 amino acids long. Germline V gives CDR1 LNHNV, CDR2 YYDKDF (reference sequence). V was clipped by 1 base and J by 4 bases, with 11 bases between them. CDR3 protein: CATSRAGTSNQPQHF. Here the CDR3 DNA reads TGTGCCACCAGCAGAGCCGGGACAAGTAATCAGCCCCAGCATTTT. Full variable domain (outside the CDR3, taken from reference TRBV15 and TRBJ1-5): DAMVIQNPRYQVTQFGKPVTLSCSQTLNHNVMYWYQQKSSQAPKLLFHYYDKDFNNEADTPDNFQSRRPNTSFCFLDIRSPGLGDTAMYLCATSRAGTSNQPQHFGDGTRLSIL.

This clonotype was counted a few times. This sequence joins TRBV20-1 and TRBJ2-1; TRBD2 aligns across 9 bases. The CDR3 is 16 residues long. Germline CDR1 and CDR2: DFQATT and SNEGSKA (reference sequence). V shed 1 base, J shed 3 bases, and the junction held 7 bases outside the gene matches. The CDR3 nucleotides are TGCAGTGCTAGAGGTGGGGGTAGCGGGGGCTACAATGAGCAGTTCTTC. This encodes CSARGGGSGGYNEQFF.

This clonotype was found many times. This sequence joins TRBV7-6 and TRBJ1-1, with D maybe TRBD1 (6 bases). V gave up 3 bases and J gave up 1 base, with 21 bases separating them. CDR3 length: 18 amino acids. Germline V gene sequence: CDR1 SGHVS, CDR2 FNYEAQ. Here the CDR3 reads CASSLGTGGFVENTEAFF. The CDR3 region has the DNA TGTGCCAGCAGCTTGGGCACGGGGGGCTTCGTGGAGAACACTGAAGCTTTCTTT.

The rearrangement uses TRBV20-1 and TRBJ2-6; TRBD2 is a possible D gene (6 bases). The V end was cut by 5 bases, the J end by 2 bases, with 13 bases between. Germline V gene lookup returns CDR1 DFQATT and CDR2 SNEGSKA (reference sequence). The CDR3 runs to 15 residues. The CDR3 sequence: CSAEVTGAGANVLTF. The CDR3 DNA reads TGCAGTGCTGAGGTCACGGGGGCTGGGGCCAACGTCCTGACTTTC.

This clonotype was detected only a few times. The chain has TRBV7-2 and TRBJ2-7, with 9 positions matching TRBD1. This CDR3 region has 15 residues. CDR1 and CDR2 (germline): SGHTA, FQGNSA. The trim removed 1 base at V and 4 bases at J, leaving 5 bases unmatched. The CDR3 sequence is CASSLVPGQGYEQYF. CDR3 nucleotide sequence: TGTGCCAGCAGCTTAGTTCCCGGACAGGGGTACGAGCAGTACTTC.

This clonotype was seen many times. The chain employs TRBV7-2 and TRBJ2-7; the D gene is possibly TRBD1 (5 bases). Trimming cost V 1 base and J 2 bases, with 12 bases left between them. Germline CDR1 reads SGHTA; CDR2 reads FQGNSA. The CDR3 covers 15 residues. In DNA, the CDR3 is TGTGCCAGCAGCTTAGAGGAAGGGGCGACCTACGAGCAGTACTTC. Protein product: CASSLEEGATYEQYF. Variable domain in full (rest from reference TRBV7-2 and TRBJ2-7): GAGVSQSPSNKVTEKGKDVELRCDPISGHTALYWYRQSLGQGLEFLIYFQGNSAPDKSGLPSDRFSAERTGGSVSTLTIQRTQQEDSAVYLCASSLEEGATYEQYFGPGTRLTVT.

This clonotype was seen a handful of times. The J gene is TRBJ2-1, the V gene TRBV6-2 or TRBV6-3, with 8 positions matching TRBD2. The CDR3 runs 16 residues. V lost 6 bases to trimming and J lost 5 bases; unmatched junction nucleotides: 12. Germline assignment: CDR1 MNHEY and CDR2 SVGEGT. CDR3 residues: CASSRAVGRGNNEQFF. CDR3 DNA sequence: TGTGCCAGCAGCCGTGCGGTCGGGAGGGGTAACAATGAGCAGTTCTTC.

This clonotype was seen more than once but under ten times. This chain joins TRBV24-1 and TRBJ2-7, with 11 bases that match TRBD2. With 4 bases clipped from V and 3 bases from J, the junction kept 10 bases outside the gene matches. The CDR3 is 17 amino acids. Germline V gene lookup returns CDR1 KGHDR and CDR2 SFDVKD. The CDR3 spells CATSDSSGTSGLYEQYF. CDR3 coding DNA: TGTGCCACCAGTGACTCAAGTGGGACTAGCGGCCTCTACGAGCAGTACTTC.

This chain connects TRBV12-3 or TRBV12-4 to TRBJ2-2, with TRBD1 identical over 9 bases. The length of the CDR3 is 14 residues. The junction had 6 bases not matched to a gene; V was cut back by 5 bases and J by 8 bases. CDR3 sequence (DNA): TGTGCCAGCAGTCTTACAGGGGGCATGGGGGAGCTGTTTTTT. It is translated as CASSLTGGMGELFF.

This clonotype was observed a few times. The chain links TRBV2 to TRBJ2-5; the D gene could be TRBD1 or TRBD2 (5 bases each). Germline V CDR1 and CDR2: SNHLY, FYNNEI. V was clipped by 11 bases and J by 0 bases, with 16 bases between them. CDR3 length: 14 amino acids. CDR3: CAGRAGTNQETQYF. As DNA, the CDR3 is TGTGCCGGACGCGCCGGGACGAACCAAGAGACCCAGTACTTC.

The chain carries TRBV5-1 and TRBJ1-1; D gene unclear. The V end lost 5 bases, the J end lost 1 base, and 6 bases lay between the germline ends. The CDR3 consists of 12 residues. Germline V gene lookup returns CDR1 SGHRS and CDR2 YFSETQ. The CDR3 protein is CASRMENTEAFF. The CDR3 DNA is TGCGCCAGCAGGATGGAGAACACTGAAGCTTTCTTT.

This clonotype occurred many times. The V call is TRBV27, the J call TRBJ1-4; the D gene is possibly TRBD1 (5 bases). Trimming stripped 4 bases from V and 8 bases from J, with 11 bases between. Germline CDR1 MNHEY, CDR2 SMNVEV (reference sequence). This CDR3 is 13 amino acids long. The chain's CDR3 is CASSSQGSEKLFF. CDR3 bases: TGTGCCAGCAGTTCGCAGGGATCCGAAAAACTGTTTTTT. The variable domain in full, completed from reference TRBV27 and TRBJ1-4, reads EAQVTQNPRYLITVTGKKLTVTCSQNMNHEYMSWYRQDPGLGLRQIYYSMNVEVTDKGDVPEGYKVSRKEKRNFPLILESPSPNQTSLYFCASSSQGSEKLFFGSGTQLSVL.

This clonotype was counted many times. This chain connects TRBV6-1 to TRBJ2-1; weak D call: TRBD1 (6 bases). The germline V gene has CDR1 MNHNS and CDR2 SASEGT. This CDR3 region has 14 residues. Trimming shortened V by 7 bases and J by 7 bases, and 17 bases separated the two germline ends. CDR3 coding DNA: TGTGCCAGCACCTTCTCCGGGCAGGGGAATGAGCAGTTCTTC. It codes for CASTFSGQGNEQFF.